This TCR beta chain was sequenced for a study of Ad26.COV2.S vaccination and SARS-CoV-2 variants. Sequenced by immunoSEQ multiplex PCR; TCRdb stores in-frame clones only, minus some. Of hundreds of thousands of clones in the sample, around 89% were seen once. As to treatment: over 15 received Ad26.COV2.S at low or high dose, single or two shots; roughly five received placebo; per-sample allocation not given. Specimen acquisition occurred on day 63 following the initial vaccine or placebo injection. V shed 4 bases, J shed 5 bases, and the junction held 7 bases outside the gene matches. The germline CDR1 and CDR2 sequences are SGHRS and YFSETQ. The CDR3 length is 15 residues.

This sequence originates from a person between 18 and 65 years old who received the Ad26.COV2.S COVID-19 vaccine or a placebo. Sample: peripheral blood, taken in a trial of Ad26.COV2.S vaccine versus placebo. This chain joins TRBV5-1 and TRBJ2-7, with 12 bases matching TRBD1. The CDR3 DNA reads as TGCGCCAGCAGCCTATCCGGGACAGGGGGCCACGAGCAGTACTTC. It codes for CASSLSGTGGHEQYF.